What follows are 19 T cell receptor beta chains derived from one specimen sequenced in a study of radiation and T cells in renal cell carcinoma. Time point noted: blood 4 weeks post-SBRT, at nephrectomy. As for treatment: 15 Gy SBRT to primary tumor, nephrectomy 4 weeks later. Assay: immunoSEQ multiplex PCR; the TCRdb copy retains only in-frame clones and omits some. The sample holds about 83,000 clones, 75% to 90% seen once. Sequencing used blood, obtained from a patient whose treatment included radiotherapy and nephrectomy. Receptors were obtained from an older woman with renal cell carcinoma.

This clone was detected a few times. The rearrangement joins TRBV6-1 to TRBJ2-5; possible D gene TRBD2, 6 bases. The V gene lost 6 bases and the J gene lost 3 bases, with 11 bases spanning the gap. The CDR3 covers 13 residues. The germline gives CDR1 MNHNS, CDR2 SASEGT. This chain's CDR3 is CASRKGGKETQYF. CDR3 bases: TGTGCCAGCAGAAAAGGCGGGAAAGAGACCCAGTACTTC.

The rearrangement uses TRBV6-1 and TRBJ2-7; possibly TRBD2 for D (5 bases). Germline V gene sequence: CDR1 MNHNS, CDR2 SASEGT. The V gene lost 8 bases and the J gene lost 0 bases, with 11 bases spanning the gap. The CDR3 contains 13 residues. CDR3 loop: CASEGRSSYEQYF. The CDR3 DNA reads TGTGCCAGCGAGGGTAGGAGCTCCTACGAGCAGTACTTC.

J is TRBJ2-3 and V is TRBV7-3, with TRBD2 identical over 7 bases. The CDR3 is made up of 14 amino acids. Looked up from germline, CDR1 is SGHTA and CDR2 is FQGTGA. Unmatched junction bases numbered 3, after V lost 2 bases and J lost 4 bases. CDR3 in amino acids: CASSLRGEADTQYF. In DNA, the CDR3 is TGTGCCAGCAGCTTACGGGGGGAGGCAGATACGCAGTATTTT.

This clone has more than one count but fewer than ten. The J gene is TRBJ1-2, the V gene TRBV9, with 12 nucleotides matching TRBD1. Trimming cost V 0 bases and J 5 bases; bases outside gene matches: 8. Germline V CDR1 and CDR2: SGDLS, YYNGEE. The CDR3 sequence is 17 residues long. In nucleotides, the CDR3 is TGTGCCAGCAGCGTAGGGGGACAGGGGGCGGATGGATATGGCTACACCTTC. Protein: CASSVGGQGADGYGYTF.

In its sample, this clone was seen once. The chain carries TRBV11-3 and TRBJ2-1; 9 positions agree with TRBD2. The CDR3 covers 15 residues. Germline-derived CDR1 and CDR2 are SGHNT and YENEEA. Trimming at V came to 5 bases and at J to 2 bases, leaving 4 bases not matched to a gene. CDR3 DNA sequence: TGTGCCAGCAGCAACCTAGCGGGGCCCTACAATGAGCAGTTCTTC. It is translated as CASSNLAGPYNEQFF.

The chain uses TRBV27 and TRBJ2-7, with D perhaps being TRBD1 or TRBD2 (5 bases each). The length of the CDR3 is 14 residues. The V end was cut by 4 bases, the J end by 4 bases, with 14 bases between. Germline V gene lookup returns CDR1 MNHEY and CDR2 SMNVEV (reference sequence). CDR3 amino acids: CASSSGTFGYEQYF. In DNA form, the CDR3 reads TGTGCCAGCAGTTCCGGGACGTTCGGGTACGAGCAGTACTTC.

CDR3 sequence (DNA): TGTGCCAGCAGTCCCATGGAAGCGGGAAAAGGAGAGACCCAGTACTTC. The encoded protein is CASSPMEAGKGETQYF. This rearrangement joins TRBV28 to TRBJ2-5; TRBD2 matches at 7 bases. Germline V CDR1 and CDR2: MDHEN, SYDVKM. Trimming took 5 bases from V and 4 from J; bases not matched to a gene: 13. The CDR3 is 16 amino acids. Looking up the rest from reference TRBV28 and TRBJ2-5 gives the full variable domain: DVKVTQSSRYLVKRTGEKVFLECVQDMDHENMFWYRQDPGLGLRLIYFSYDVKMKEKGDIPEGYSVSREKKERFSLILESASTNQTSMYLCASSPMEAGKGETQYFGPGTRLLVL.

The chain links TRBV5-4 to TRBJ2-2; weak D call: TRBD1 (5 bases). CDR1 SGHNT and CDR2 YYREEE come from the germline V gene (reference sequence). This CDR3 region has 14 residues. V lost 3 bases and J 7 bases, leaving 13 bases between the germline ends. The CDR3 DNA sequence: TGTGCCAGCAGCTCACTGGACATGTTCGGGGAGCTGTTTTTT. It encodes CASSSLDMFGELFF.

The CDR3, as DNA: TGTGCCAGCAGCTCTCAACCGGGACAGAGTAATGAAAAACTGTTTTTT. Translation gives CASSSQPGQSNEKLFF. The chain uses TRBV7-9 and TRBJ1-4; 7 bases are shared with TRBD1. The germline V gene has CDR1 SEHNR and CDR2 FQNEAQ (reference sequence). Trimming removed 4 bases from V and 4 bases from J; junction bases left unmatched: 9. CDR3 size: 16 residues.

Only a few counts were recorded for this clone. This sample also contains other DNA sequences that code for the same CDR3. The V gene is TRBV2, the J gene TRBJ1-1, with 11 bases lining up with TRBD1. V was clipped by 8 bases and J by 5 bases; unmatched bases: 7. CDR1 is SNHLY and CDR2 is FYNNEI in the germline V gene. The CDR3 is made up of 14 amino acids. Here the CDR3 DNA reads TGTGCCAGCGGCCGGACAGGGGGCAGTACTGAAGCTTTCTTT. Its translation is CASGRTGGSTEAFF.

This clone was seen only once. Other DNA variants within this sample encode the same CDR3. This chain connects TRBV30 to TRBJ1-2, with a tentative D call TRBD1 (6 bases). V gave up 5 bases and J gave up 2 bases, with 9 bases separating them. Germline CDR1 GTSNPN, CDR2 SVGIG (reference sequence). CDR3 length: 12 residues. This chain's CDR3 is CAWGTGNYGYTF. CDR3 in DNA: TGTGCCTGGGGCACAGGGAACTATGGCTACACCTTC.

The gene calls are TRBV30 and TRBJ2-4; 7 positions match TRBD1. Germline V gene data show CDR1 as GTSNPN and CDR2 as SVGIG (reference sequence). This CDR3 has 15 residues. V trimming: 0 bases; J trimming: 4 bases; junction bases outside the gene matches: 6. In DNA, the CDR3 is TGTGCCTGGAGTGTAACGGACAGGCTTAAAAACATTCAGTACTTC. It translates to CAWSVTDRLKNIQYF. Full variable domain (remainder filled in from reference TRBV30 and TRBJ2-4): SQTIHQWPATLVQPVGSPLSLECTVEGTSNPNLYWYRQAAGRGLQLLFYSVGIGQISSEVPQNLSASRPQDRQFILSSKKLLLSDSGFYLCAWSVTDRLKNIQYFGAGTRLSVL.

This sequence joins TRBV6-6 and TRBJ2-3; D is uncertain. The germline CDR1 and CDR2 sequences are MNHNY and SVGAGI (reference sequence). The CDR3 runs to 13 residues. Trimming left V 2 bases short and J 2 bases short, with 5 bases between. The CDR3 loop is CASSYGFTDTQYF. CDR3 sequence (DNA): TGTGCCAGCAGTTACGGGTTCACAGATACGCAGTATTTT.

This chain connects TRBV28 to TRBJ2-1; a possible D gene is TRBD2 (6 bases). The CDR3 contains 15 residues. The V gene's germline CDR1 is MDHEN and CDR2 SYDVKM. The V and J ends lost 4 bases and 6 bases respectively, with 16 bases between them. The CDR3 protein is CASSSPGLTFNEQFF. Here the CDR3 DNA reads TGTGCCAGCAGTTCGCCGGGACTCACCTTCAATGAGCAGTTCTTC.

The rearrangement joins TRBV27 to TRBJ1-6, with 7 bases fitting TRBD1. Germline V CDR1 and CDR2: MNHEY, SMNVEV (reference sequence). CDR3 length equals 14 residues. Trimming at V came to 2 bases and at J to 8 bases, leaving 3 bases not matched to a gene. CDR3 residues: CASSLKGAYSPLHF. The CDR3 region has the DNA TGTGCCAGCAGTTTAAAGGGGGCATATTCACCCCTCCACTTT.

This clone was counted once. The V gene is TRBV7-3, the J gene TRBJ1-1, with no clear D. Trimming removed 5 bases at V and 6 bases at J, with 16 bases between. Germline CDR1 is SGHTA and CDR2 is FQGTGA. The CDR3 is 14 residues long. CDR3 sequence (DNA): TGTGCCAGCAGCCCGAACGGGCTTGCGGCTGAAGCTTTCTTT. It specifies CASSPNGLAAEAFF.

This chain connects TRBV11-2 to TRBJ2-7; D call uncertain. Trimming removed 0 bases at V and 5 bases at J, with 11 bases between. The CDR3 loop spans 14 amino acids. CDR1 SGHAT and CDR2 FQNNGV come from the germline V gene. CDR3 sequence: CASSLDPRAHEQYF. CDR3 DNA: TGTGCCAGCAGCTTAGATCCACGTGCCCACGAGCAGTACTTC.

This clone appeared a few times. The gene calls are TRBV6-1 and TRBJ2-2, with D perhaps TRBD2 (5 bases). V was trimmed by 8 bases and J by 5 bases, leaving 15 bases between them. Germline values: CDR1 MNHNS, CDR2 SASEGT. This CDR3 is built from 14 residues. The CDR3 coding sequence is TGTGCCAGCCACACGGGGTTAATAACCGGGGAGCTGTTTTTT. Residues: CASHTGLITGELFF.

In nucleotides, the CDR3 is TGTGCCAGCAGTTTATCGAATCCCCGGCACACAGATACGCAGTATTTT. It specifies CASSLSNPRHTDTQYF. The chain has TRBV27 and TRBJ2-3, with D hard to call. Trimming removed 0 bases from V and 2 bases from J, with 12 bases in between. Germline CDR1 and CDR2: MNHEY and SMNVEV (reference sequence). This CDR3 comprises 16 residues.